The next 20 T cell receptor beta chains were all read from a single sample in a study of cytotoxic CD8 clonotypes in ibrutinib-treated CLL. Sequencing used immunoSEQ multiplex PCR; TCRdb keeps in-frame clones, though not all of them. Counted here are about 40,000 clones, 70% occurring once; the ten biggest clones make up about a tenth. Specimen: PBMCs, collected at disease progression, from a patient treated with ibrutinib. These receptors all come from a human donor with chronic lymphocytic leukemia.

The gene calls are TRBV7-6 and TRBJ1-2; 8 bases are shared with TRBD1. Germline trimming cut 5 bases from V and 4 bases from J; bases unmatched to any gene: 12. This CDR3 has 16 amino acids. Germline V lookup: CDR1 SGHVS, CDR2 FNYEAQ. The CDR3 loop is CASSRMTGANFYGYTF. CDR3 nucleotides: TGTGCCAGCAGCCGTATGACAGGGGCGAACTTCTATGGCTACACCTTC.

This sequence joins TRBV6-5 and TRBJ2-1; no clear D gene. The germline V and J ends were trimmed by 7 bases and 0 bases, with 13 bases remaining between them. Germline V CDR1 and CDR2: MNHEY, SVGAGI. This CDR3 is built from 15 residues. The CDR3 region is CASTLRRSSYNEQFF. The DNA for the CDR3 is TGTGCCAGCACCTTACGTAGAAGCTCCTACAATGAGCAGTTCTTC.

The chain joins TRBV5-1 to TRBJ2-1; D unclear. This CDR3 region has 11 residues. Germline CDR1 is SGHRS and CDR2 is YFSETQ. V was clipped by 4 bases and J by 9 bases, with 8 bases between them. The CDR3, as DNA: TGCGCCAGCAGCGTAACCCGTGAGCAGTTCTTC. Translation gives CASSVTREQFF.

V gene TRBV6-4 combines with J gene TRBJ2-7; the match to TRBD2 covers 11 bases. J gave up 6 bases and V 4 bases, and 5 bases lay outside the gene matches. This CDR3 is 14 amino acids long. Germline CDR1 MRHNA, CDR2 SNTAGT. CDR3 nucleotide sequence: TGTGCCAGCAGTGCACTAGCGGGAGTTTCCGAGCAGTACTTC. It specifies CASSALAGVSEQYF.

The chain is built from TRBV5-8 and TRBJ2-3, with D perhaps TRBD2 (6 bases). The CDR3 loop spans 15 amino acids. Germline V lookup: CDR1 SGHTS, CDR2 YDEGEE. V lost 4 bases and J lost 4, with 16 bases in between. As DNA, the CDR3 is TGTGCCAGCAGCACTGGGACCCGGGAGTCAGATACGCAGTATTTT. It yields the protein CASSTGTRESDTQYF.

This clone showed up just once. The chain couples TRBV5-1 to TRBJ1-3; no clear D. CDR3 length: 14 amino acids. The V and J ends lost 2 bases and 0 bases respectively, with 6 bases between them. The germline gives CDR1 SGHRS, CDR2 YFSETQ. In nucleotides, the CDR3 is TGCGCCAGCAGCTTTAAAGACTCTGGAAACACCATATATTTT. It codes for CASSFKDSGNTIYF.

The chain joins TRBV7-8 to TRBJ2-2; D is perhaps TRBD2 (6 bases). CDR1 SGHVS and CDR2 FQNEAQ come from the germline V gene. Trimming took off 5 bases at V and 7 bases at J, with 17 bases between the two ends. The CDR3 is 15 residues long. CDR3 DNA sequence: TGTGCCAGCAGCGGACTCTGGGGGGTCGTCGGGGAGCTGTTTTTT. This sequence encodes CASSGLWGVVGELFF.

V and J are TRBV5-1 and TRBJ2-1; D is unresolved. Trimming cost V 2 bases and J 4 bases, with 16 bases left between them. Germline assignment: CDR1 SGHRS and CDR2 YFSETQ. CDR3 length equals 16 residues. CDR3: CASSLDAPGRYNEQFF. CDR3 DNA sequence: TGCGCCAGCAGCTTAGATGCGCCCGGACGTTACAATGAGCAGTTCTTC.

The chain has TRBV25-1 and TRBJ1-1; D unresolved. In germline, CDR1 is MGHDK, CDR2 SYGVNS. Trimming cost V 1 base and J 1 base, with 10 bases left between them. The CDR3 covers 15 residues. The CDR3 loop reads CASSELGSWNTEAFF. In nucleotides, the CDR3 is TGTGCCAGCAGTGAATTGGGGTCTTGGAACACTGAAGCTTTCTTT.

This chain joins TRBV28 and TRBJ2-5; TRBD2 matches at 10 bases. CDR3 length equals 16 residues. Germline CDR1 MDHEN, CDR2 SYDVKM. V lost 3 bases and J lost 5; bases outside the gene matches: 9. CDR3 sequence: CASSLSLAGAGETQYF. For the CDR3, the DNA is TGTGCCAGCAGTTTGTCGCTAGCGGGAGCGGGGGAGACCCAGTACTTC.

This chain links TRBV6-5 with TRBJ1-3, with 11 positions matching TRBD1. CDR3 length equals 14 residues. Germline V gene data show CDR1 as MNHEY and CDR2 as SVGAGI. After removal of 6 bases from V and 8 bases from J, the junction contained 6 bases not matched to a gene. The CDR3 coding sequence is TGTGCCAGCAGCAGGACAGGGGGCATGGACACCATATATTTT. This translates into CASSRTGGMDTIYF.

This chain links TRBV6-5 with TRBJ1-5; D is undetermined. The CDR3 is made up of 13 amino acids. CDR1 and CDR2 (germline): MNHEY, SVGAGI. V lost 6 bases, J lost 1 base, and 7 bases lay in between. For the CDR3, the DNA is TGTGCCAGCAGAAGGGTAAGCAATCAGCCCCAGCATTTT. Protein sequence: CASRRVSNQPQHF.

V gene TRBV6-5 combines with J gene TRBJ2-3; D unclear. Germline CDR1 reads MNHEY; CDR2 reads SVGAGI. Trimming took off 5 bases at V and 2 bases at J, with 11 bases between the two ends. CDR3 length equals 14 residues. The CDR3 sequence is CASSPRSLTDTQYF. DNA for the CDR3: TGTGCCAGCAGTCCGAGGTCGCTCACAGATACGCAGTATTTT.

This rearrangement joins TRBV15 to TRBJ1-4, with D perhaps TRBD1 (6 bases). The CDR3 is made up of 14 amino acids. Trimming stripped 1 base from V and 8 bases from J, with 11 bases between. The germline V gene encodes CDR1 LNHNV and CDR2 YYDKDF (reference sequence). CDR3 sequence (DNA): TGTGCCACCAGCAGAGGAAGGGGGGGCGAAAAACTGTTTTTT. Translating gives CATSRGRGGEKLFF.

The chain recombines TRBV27 with TRBJ2-1, with 8 bases identical to TRBD2. Germline values: CDR1 MNHEY, CDR2 SMNVEV (reference sequence). CDR3 length: 16 amino acids. With 4 bases clipped from V and 4 bases from J, the junction kept 9 bases outside the gene matches. This CDR3 is CASSSIALAGYNEQFF. As DNA, the CDR3 is TGTGCCAGCAGTTCCATTGCGCTAGCGGGTTACAATGAGCAGTTCTTC.

This clone was picked up a small number of times. The chain recombines TRBV2 with TRBJ2-2; 11 nucleotides line up with TRBD1. This CDR3 has 17 residues. The germline V gene has CDR1 SNHLY and CDR2 FYNNEI. The V and J ends lost 5 bases and 3 bases, in that order; junction bases with no gene match: 8. For the CDR3, the DNA is TGTGCCAGCAGTATAGGACAGGGGGCAGTCGACACCGGGGAGCTGTTTTTT. Translated: CASSIGQGAVDTGELFF.

The chain couples TRBV19 to TRBJ1-2; unclear D gene. The V end lost 7 bases, the J end lost 8 bases, and 14 bases lay between the germline ends. The CDR3 totals 12 residues. The germline V gene has CDR1 LNHDA and CDR2 SQIVND (reference sequence). The CDR3 DNA is TGTGCCAGTACGGGCGGCGGGAGAGGCTACACCTTC. This translates into CASTGGGRGYTF. The complete variable domain, with remaining parts taken from reference TRBV19 and TRBJ1-2, reads DGGITQSPKYLFRKEGQNVTLSCEQNLNHDAMYWYRQDPGQGLRLIYYSQIVNDFQKGDIAEGYSVSREKKESFPLTVTSAQKNPTAFYLCASTGGGRGYTFGSGTRLTVV.

The rearrangement joins TRBV28 to TRBJ1-3; D gene uncertain. Germline V gene lookup returns CDR1 MDHEN and CDR2 SYDVKM. The CDR3 loop spans 15 amino acids. The V and J ends lost 6 bases and 2 bases respectively, with 14 bases between them. The CDR3 region is CASRGADTTGNTIYF. The DNA of the CDR3 is TGTGCCAGCAGGGGAGCTGACACCACTGGAAACACCATATATTTT.

This chain joins TRBV10-3 and TRBJ2-2; D possibly corresponds to TRBD1 (6 bases). Deletions cut 2 bases from V and 4 bases from J, with 14 bases between. The CDR3 contains 16 residues. Germline CDR1 ENHRY, CDR2 SYGVKD. CDR3 DNA sequence: TGTGCCATCAGTGAGGGGGCCGGGACAAGCACCGGGGAGCTGTTTTTT. Translating gives CAISEGAGTSTGELFF.

V gene TRBV5-1 combines with J gene TRBJ1-2; a weak D match, TRBD1 (6 bases). The V end was cut by 3 bases, the J end by 8 bases, with 14 bases between. The CDR3 is 13 residues long. Germline CDR1 is SGHRS and CDR2 is YFSETQ. The CDR3 reads CASSSQGPGGYTF. In DNA form, the CDR3 reads TGCGCCAGCAGCTCACAGGGTCCTGGGGGCTACACCTTC.